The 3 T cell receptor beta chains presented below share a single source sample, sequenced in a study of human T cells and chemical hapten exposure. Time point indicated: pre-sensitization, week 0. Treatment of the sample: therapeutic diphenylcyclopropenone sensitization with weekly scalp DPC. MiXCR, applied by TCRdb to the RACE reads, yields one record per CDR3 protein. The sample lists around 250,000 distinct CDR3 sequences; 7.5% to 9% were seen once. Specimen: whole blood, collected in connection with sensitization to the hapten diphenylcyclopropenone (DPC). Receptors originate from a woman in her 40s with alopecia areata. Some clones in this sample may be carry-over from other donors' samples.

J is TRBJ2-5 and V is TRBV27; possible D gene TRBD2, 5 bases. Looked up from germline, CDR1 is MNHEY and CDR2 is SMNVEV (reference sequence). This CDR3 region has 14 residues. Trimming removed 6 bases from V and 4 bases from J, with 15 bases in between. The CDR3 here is CASSLKRAGETQYF. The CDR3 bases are TGTGCCAGCAGCCTTAAGAGGGCGGGAGAGACCCAGTACTTC.

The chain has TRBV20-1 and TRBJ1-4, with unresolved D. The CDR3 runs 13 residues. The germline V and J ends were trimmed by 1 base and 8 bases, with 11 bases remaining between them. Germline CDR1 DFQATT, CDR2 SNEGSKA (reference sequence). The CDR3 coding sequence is TGCAGTGCTAGAGTTGTGGATTTCGAAAAACTGTTTTTT. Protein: CSARVVDFEKLFF.

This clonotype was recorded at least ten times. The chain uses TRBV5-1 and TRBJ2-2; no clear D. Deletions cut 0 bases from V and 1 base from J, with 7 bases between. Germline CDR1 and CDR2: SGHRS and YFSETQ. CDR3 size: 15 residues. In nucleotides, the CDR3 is TGCGCCAGCAGCTTGGCCGAAAAGAACACCGGGGAGCTGTTTTTT. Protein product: CASSLAEKNTGELFF.